Listed below are T cell receptor beta chains from one sample, sequenced in a study of cytomegalovirus exposure and HLA in healthy donors. Some clones are missing from TCRdb's copy, which holds only in-frame ones; the method was immunoSEQ multiplex PCR. The sample has approximately 200,000 clones; roughly 85% are singletons. Material: PBMCs. These receptors came from a woman aged 25 to 45 in good health and CMV-seropositive. Each CDR3 is given with its conserved first and last residue. A D gene is named only where the DNA matches it firmly. Expanded clones get a size class; other rows say once, few or many, or leave the size out.

DNA: TGTGCCAGCCGACAGGGGCTTTTGGGCGAGCAGTACTTC; CDR3: CASRQGLLGEQYF; J: TRBJ2-7; D: TRBD1; V: TRBV6-1; size: -
DNA: TGTGCCAGCAGCGGACTAGCGGCAAACGAGCAGTACTTC; CDR3: CASSGLAANEQYF; J: TRBJ2-7; D: TRBD2; V: TRBV9; size: -
DNA: TGTGCCAGCAGCAAAGGGGACAGGGGGCGCGGAGAGACCCAGTACTTC; CDR3: CASSKGDRGRGETQYF; J: TRBJ2-5; D: TRBD1; V: TRBV11-3; size: -
DNA: TGCGCCAGCAGTTCCGCTCAGGGGGCGCCTAGGGAGACCCAGTACTTC; CDR3: CASSSAQGAPRETQYF; J: TRBJ2-5; D: TRBD1; V: TRBV5-1; size: -
DNA: TGTGCCAGCAGCAAGCGGCGGGACAGATCCCAAGGCTACACCTTC; CDR3: CASSKRRDRSQGYTF; J: TRBJ1-2; D: -; V: TRBV21-1; size: -
DNA: TGTGCCAGCCGACAGGATAGGGACTATGGCTACACCTTC; CDR3: CASRQDRDYGYTF; J: TRBJ1-2; D: -; V: TRBV6-1; size: once
DNA: TGCGCCAGCAGCATCGGGACTAGCGGGGAGTTTATTAATGAGCAGTTCTTC; CDR3: CASSIGTSGEFINEQFF; J: TRBJ2-1; D: TRBD2; V: TRBV5-1; size: once
DNA: TGTGCCAGCAGTCCCCTGGTCGTGGAGGGCCAAGAGACCCAGTACTTC; CDR3: CASSPLVVEGQETQYF; J: TRBJ2-5; D: -; V: TRBV27; size: -
DNA: TGTGCCAGCAGCCGGGGCACTGAAGCTTTCTTT; CDR3: CASSRGTEAFF; J: TRBJ1-1; D: -; V: TRBV6-5; size: -
DNA: TGTGCCAGCAGCCCGAGACTAGGGTCCTACGAGCAGTACTTC; CDR3: CASSPRLGSYEQYF; J: TRBJ2-7; D: -; V: TRBV7-8; size: -
DNA: TGTGCCACCAGCAGAGATCTTAGGGGGTCAAGTGATGGCTACACCTTC; CDR3: CATSRDLRGSSDGYTF; J: TRBJ1-2; D: -; V: TRBV15; size: -
DNA: TGTGCCAGCAGCGTGAACATCGATGAGCAGTTCTTC; CDR3: CASSVNIDEQFF; J: TRBJ2-1; D: -; V: TRBV5-6; size: few
DNA: TGTGCCACCAGCAGAGGGGGGACAGGGGGCTTGGATGGCTACACCTTC; CDR3: CATSRGGTGGLDGYTF; J: TRBJ1-2; D: TRBD1; V: TRBV15; size: -
DNA: TGTGCCAGCAGTCGAGCGGGAGGGCCGGTATCCTACAATGAGCAGTTCTTC; CDR3: CASSRAGGPVSYNEQFF; J: TRBJ2-1; D: TRBD2; V: TRBV7-9; size: -
DNA: TGCAGCGTTGAACGACCGATCGGAGGAGGAATAAACACAGATACGCAGTATTTT; CDR3: CSVERPIGGGINTDTQYF; J: TRBJ2-3; D: -; V: TRBV29-1; size: -
DNA: TGCGCCAGCAGCTGGACCCCGGGGGTTGACACTGAAGCTTTCTTT; CDR3: CASSWTPGVDTEAFF; J: TRBJ1-1; D: -; V: TRBV5-1; size: -
DNA: TGCGCCAGCAGCCAAGTAGCAAGGACTGGCCCACGGGGTGAAAAACTGTTTTTT; CDR3: CASSQVARTGPRGEKLFF; J: TRBJ1-4; D: -; V: TRBV4-1; size: few
DNA: TGCGCCAGCAGCTGGGGGCAGGGAAAACTGTTTTTT; CDR3: CASSWGQGKLFF; J: TRBJ1-4; D: -; V: TRBV5-1; size: -
DNA: TGTGCCAGCGAATCAGGGGGCTTTTACGAGCAGTACTTC; CDR3: CASESGGFYEQYF; J: TRBJ2-7; D: TRBD1; V: TRBV7-9; size: once
DNA: TGTGCCAGCAGTTCCCCGGGACAGTCACTTCTTAATGAGCAGTTCTTC; CDR3: CASSSPGQSLLNEQFF; J: TRBJ2-1; D: TRBD1; V: TRBV6-6; size: -
DNA: TGTGCCAGCAGCCTTACTTCAGGGGGACTCAATCAGCCCCAGCATTTT; CDR3: CASSLTSGGLNQPQHF; J: TRBJ1-5; D: TRBD1; V: TRBV7-9; size: few
DNA: TGTGCTAGTGGTTTCCCCTTCGGAGACGGGGGAGATACGCAGTATTTT; CDR3: CASGFPFGDGGDTQYF; J: TRBJ2-3; D: -; V: TRBV12-5; size: -
DNA: TGTGCCAGCAGACCGACCCGGGATCAGCCCCAGCATTTT; CDR3: CASRPTRDQPQHF; J: TRBJ1-5; D: -; V: TRBV27; size: -
DNA: TGTGCCAGCAGTGAAGTTTCTTACGCGGGGGGTGGCTACACCTTC; CDR3: CASSEVSYAGGGYTF; J: TRBJ1-2; D: -; V: TRBV2; size: -
DNA: TGTGCCAGCAGTTACGACGGGGGCACTGAAGCTTTCTTT; CDR3: CASSYDGGTEAFF; J: TRBJ1-1; D: -; V: TRBV6-5; size: -
DNA: TGTGCCAGTAGTAGCAGGGGGCTTAGCGGGGAGCTGTTTTTT; CDR3: CASSSRGLSGELFF; J: TRBJ2-2; D: TRBD1; V: TRBV19; size: few
DNA: TGTGCCAGCAGCTTAGGACAGGGGATTGGTTCACCCCTCCACTTT; CDR3: CASSLGQGIGSPLHF; J: TRBJ1-6; D: TRBD1; V: TRBV11-2; size: once
DNA: TGTGCCAGCAGCTCATCCCTCCGACAGGGGATCTATGGGGAGCAGTACTTC; CDR3: CASSSSLRQGIYGEQYF; J: TRBJ2-7; D: TRBD1; V: TRBV7-8; size: -
DNA: TGTGCCAGCAGAACAACAGGGTTCGGAGCTTTCTTT; CDR3: CASRTTGFGAFF; J: TRBJ1-1; D: -; V: TRBV6-5; size: -
DNA: TGTGCCAGCAGCTTCGGACAGGGTTATGGCTACACCTTC; CDR3: CASSFGQGYGYTF; J: TRBJ1-2; D: TRBD1; V: TRBV7-9; size: -
DNA: TGTGCCAGCAGTTACCAACAGGGTTTGTCCTACGAGCAGTACTTC; CDR3: CASSYQQGLSYEQYF; J: TRBJ2-7; D: -; V: TRBV6-5; size: once